The 3 T cell receptor beta chains below come from one sample, sequenced in a study of blood T cells in healthy people across ages. For the second PCR, which ran for about 6 to 11 cycles, a sample-barcoded 5' primer and a J-beta primer mix were used. In TCRdb, the 5' RACE reads were re-called with MiXCR into one record per CDR3 protein. The sample consists of more than 650,000 distinct CDR3 sequences, around half of them appearing once. The sample consisted of blood. The receptors shown here come from an elderly man in good health.

This chain uses TRBV6-1 with TRBJ2-7, with D perhaps given as TRBD1 or TRBD2 (5 bases each). The germline gives CDR1 MNHNS, CDR2 SASEGT. V dropped 6 bases and J dropped 2 bases, with 11 bases sitting between them. This CDR3 comprises 13 residues. The CDR3 protein is CASRRDGTYEQYF. For the CDR3, the DNA is TGTGCCAGCAGGAGGGACGGCACCTACGAGCAGTACTTC.

The V gene is TRBV30, the J gene TRBJ2-7, with TRBD2 matching over 7 bases. This CDR3 is 14 amino acids long. CDR1 and CDR2 from the germline V gene are GTSNPN and SVGIG (reference sequence). With V trimmed by 3 bases and J by 2 bases, 7 bases remained unmatched. The CDR3: CAWRSGAGTYEQYF. Written as DNA, the CDR3 is TGTGCCTGGAGGTCGGGAGCGGGGACCTACGAGCAGTACTTC. The full variable domain, completed using reference TRBV30 and TRBJ2-7, is SQTIHQWPATLVQPVGSPLSLECTVEGTSNPNLYWYRQAAGRGLQLLFYSVGIGQISSEVPQNLSASRPQDRQFILSSKKLLLSDSGFYLCAWRSGAGTYEQYFGPGTRLTVT.

This clonotype has only a few counts. This chain links TRBV10-2 with TRBJ2-4; the D gene could be TRBD1 or TRBD2 (5 bases each). CDR1 is WSHSY, CDR2 SAAADI, per germline. There are 17 residues in the CDR3. V gave up 4 bases and J gave up 0 bases, with 16 bases separating them. DNA for the CDR3: TGCGCCAGCAGTGCCCTCTCGGGGCCCCTAGCCAAAAACATTCAGTACTTC. This codes for CASSALSGPLAKNIQYF.